This TCR beta chain comes out of a study of tumor-infiltrating lymphocytes in primary liver carcinoma. Unsorted bulk tissue of about 19-33 mg yielded co-extracted RNA and DNA. From approximately 0.5 ug of total RNA, TCR beta-specific cDNA was reverse-transcribed using a constant-region primer. What produced the TCR beta libraries was three nested multiplex PCR rounds using slightly modified ARM-PCR. It was with TRBV1-TRBV30 forward primers and a C-beta reverse primer that the first two PCR rounds were run, at approximately 10 cycles each. TCRdb passed the multiplex PCR reads through MiXCR, listing each CDR3 protein once. Of fewer than 70,000 distinct CDR3 sequences listed, just over 70% are singletons. Germline CDR1 is SQVTM and CDR2 is ANQGSEA. CDR3 length: 11 amino acids. Trimming took 2 bases from V and 6 from J, leaving 7 bases between them.

The origin of this receptor is a man aged 40-49 years with primary liver carcinoma and hepatitis B virus infection. The sample taken for sequencing was liver tumor tissue from sampling region 2. Sample subset: tumor region T2, inferior pole. The chain employs TRBV29-1 and TRBJ1-2; D not resolved. The CDR3 nucleotides read TGCAGCGTTGAAATAGGAGATGGCTACACCTTC. The encoded protein is CSVEIGDGYTF.